These 8 T cell receptor beta chains were sequenced from one sample in a study of cytomegalovirus exposure and HLA in healthy donors (dated by TCRdb to about 2017). Receptor amplification or capture employed the immunoSEQ multiplex PCR assay. The multiplex PCR relied on a mix of 60 forward primers for TCR Vbeta segments and 13 reverse primers for TCR Jbeta segments. In TCRdb, the immuneACCESS table is reduced to in-frame sequences with V and J assigned. These tables do not hold every clone; where another copy was compared, an unresolved V gene accounts for under half, and the others remain unexplained. The sample table holds around 150,000 clones, of which 60% to 80% were seen once. The ten top clones hold 11% of the sample. The sample was PBMCs. All receptors derive from a man between 18 and 35 years old in good health and CMV-seropositive.

The rearrangement uses TRBV11-2 and TRBJ2-2; a weak D match, TRBD1 (6 bases). The CDR3 is 14 residues long. Per the germline V gene, CDR1 is SGHAT and CDR2 is FQNNGV. The V end was cut by 5 bases, the J end by 5 bases, with 12 bases between. CDR3 DNA sequence: TGTGCCAGCAGCCCGTGGACAGTAACCGGGGAGCTGTTTTTT. Its protein product is CASSPWTVTGELFF.

V and J are TRBV2 and TRBJ2-5; D unresolved. V was trimmed by 5 bases and J by 4 bases, leaving 11 bases between them. The CDR3 consists of 13 residues. Germline V gene sequence: CDR1 SNHLY, CDR2 FYNNEI. CDR3 sequence reads: CASSLTVGETQYF. As DNA, the CDR3 is TGTGCCAGCAGTCTGACTGTGGGAGAGACCCAGTACTTC.

V gene TRBV6-1 combines with J gene TRBJ2-1, with 8 positions matching TRBD2. Germline V CDR1 and CDR2: MNHNS, SASEGT. Trimming took 2 bases from V and 7 from J; bases not matched to a gene: 10. The CDR3 consists of 16 residues. The CDR3 DNA is TGTGCCAGCAGTGAATATCAAGCGGGAGTGGGAAATGAGCAGTTCTTC. Translation: CASSEYQAGVGNEQFF.

The chain couples TRBV4-2 to TRBJ2-1, with D possibly being TRBD1 (5 bases). Between the trimmed V and J ends, which lost 2 bases and 4 bases, there was a span of 12 bases. CDR3 length: 15 residues. Germline CDR1 reads LGHNA; CDR2 reads YNFKEQ. In DNA form, the CDR3 reads TGTGCCAGCAGCCAACAGACAGCAACGTACAATGAGCAGTTCTTC. Protein sequence: CASSQQTATYNEQFF.

The rearrangement joins TRBV28 to TRBJ2-7, with D possibly matching TRBD2 (5 bases). The germline V gene has CDR1 MDHEN and CDR2 SYDVKM. Trimming took off 8 bases at V and 2 bases at J, with 13 bases between the two ends. CDR3 length equals 13 residues. CDR3 DNA: TGTGCCAGCCTTTCGGGTAGCGCCTACGAGCAGTACTTC. Residues: CASLSGSAYEQYF. The full variable domain, rest sourced from reference TRBV28 and TRBJ2-7, is DVKVTQSSRYLVKRTGEKVFLECVQDMDHENMFWYRQDPGLGLRLIYFSYDVKMKEKGDIPEGYSVSREKKERFSLILESASTNQTSMYLCASLSGSAYEQYFGPGTRLTVT.

This chain connects TRBV6-1 to TRBJ2-7; 10 bases are shared with TRBD2. Looked up from germline, CDR1 is MNHNS and CDR2 is SASEGT. The V and J ends lost 7 bases and 12 bases, in that order; junction bases with no gene match: 15. The CDR3 extends over 14 amino acids. CDR3 loop: CASKQDRLAGASYF. The CDR3 nucleotides read TGTGCCAGCAAACAGGATCGACTAGCGGGCGCCTCGTACTTC.

This clone was found once. This chain uses TRBV2 with TRBJ2-7, with 8 positions matching TRBD2. This CDR3 contains 14 residues. Germline lookup yields CDR1 SNHLY and CDR2 FYNNEI. With 6 bases clipped from V and 5 bases from J, the junction kept 9 bases outside the gene matches. This chain's CDR3 is CASRGRREVDEQYF. In DNA form, the CDR3 reads TGTGCCAGCAGGGGTAGGCGGGAGGTGGACGAGCAGTACTTC.

This chain uses TRBV28 with TRBJ1-1, with D possibly being TRBD1 (6 bases). The CDR3 extends over 15 amino acids. Per the germline V gene, CDR1 is MDHEN and CDR2 is SYDVKM. V dropped 6 bases and J dropped 1 base, with 15 bases sitting between them. The DNA of the CDR3 is TGTGCCAGCAGCCGGACAGCACCCAAGAACACTGAAGCTTTCTTT. The encoded protein is CASSRTAPKNTEAFF.